A single T cell receptor beta chain is shown here with its context. The data belong to a study of cytomegalovirus exposure and HLA in healthy donors. Trimming took off 0 bases at V and 2 bases at J, with 9 bases between the two ends. Germline V lookup: CDR1 SGDLS, CDR2 YYNGEE. This CDR3 has 15 residues. The donors gave bone marrow, and they were healthy. Primers: 60 Vbeta forward and 13 Jbeta reverse. The assay was immunoSEQ multiplex PCR, and TCRdb's table has in-frame clones only and misses some. Its listing shows about 100,000 clones. Sample: PBMCs. This chain joins TRBV9 and TRBJ2-1; maybe TRBD1 (5 bases). The TCR was taken from a man aged 50 to 59 in good health and CMV-seronegative. CDR3: CASSVASTAYNEQFF. In DNA form, the CDR3 reads TGTGCCAGCAGCGTAGCTTCGACAGCCTACAATGAGCAGTTCTTC.